The clone carrying this T cell receptor (beta chain) was detected only a few times. This entry is derived from a study of T cells in Graves' hyperthyroidism and ophthalmopathy. Using RNA transcripts as the source, TCR beta CDR3 regions were amplified. TCR CDR3 underwent first-round RT-PCR with the HTBI primer set. TCRdb passed the multiplex PCR reads through MiXCR, listing each CDR3 protein once. The data contain over 450,000 distinct CDR3 sequences, approximately 17% of them seen just once; the ten biggest clones take up approximately 16%. The clonotype was recovered from a woman aged 18-30 years with Graves' ophthalmopathy. Sequenced input: blood.

The CDR3 nucleotides read TGTGCCAGCAGCCCCTGGGGACAGGGATATGGCTACACCTTC. Residues: CASSPWGQGYGYTF. V and J are TRBV13 and TRBJ1-2; TRBD1 matches 9 bases. From germline, CDR1 is PRHDT and CDR2 FYEKMQ (reference sequence). The CDR3 has 14 residues. V lost 5 bases to trimming and J lost 5 bases; unmatched junction nucleotides: 6.